This record concerns one TCR beta chain sequence. Its antigen is currently not known. Within one base of it there is no much larger clone, and no base qualities were kept. This specimen comes from a study of blood T cell repertoires in COVID-19 (dated by TCRdb to about 2020). With respect to the entire study: Collaborator samples came from the United States, Italy and Spain and covered acute and convalescent phases of COVID-19. The prospective study material was composed of cDNA or gDNA derived from T cells, B-cell-depleted T cells, or PBMCs. Deeply sampled blood TCRbeta repertoires from subjects exposed to, actively infected with, or recovered from COVID-19 were included in the dataset. The repertoires were made available in a free public database intended to serve as a resource for research on the immune response to SARS-CoV-2. The samples were drawn from the first 160 participants of the ongoing ImmuneRACE study and from over a thousand subjects provided by 6 global collaborators. The sample metadata nearly always contained a de-identified subject ID, COVID-19 status, age in years and sex. Where available, HLA class I and class II types were taken from metadata supplied by the sample provider and were not determined by assay-based typing.

In Seattle, one collaborating source enrolled patients while the infection was active and tracked those patients longitudinally over the course of disease. Whole blood was collected in K2EDTA tubes by collaborating institutions according to the institutions' own protocols. For TCRbeta analysis, collaborators shipped samples in one of three forms: frozen whole blood, isolated PBMCs, or DNA extracted from either of those sample types. The CDR1 and CDR2 encoded by the germline V gene are MNHEY and SVGAGI. Trimming leaves V shorter by 7 bases and J shorter by 5 bases, with the junction holding 5 bases beyond the gene matches. The CDR3 holds 14 amino acids from the cysteine to the phenylalanine. Only CDR3 DNA remains: 42 bases, in frame from the first base. What the study reported, not specific to this receptor: The amount of clinical and demographic metadata varied by source and participant and was provided uncurated.

TCRbeta CDR3 regions were amplified from genomic DNA by means of the immunoSEQ Assay, a bias-controlled multiplex PCR. The original methods were these. The number of nucleated cells in each sample was estimated from the amplification of reference gene primers within the assay. To quantify the absolute abundance of each unique TCRbeta CDR3 rearrangement, sequence reads were collapsed and filtered. Productive Simpson clonality was computed per sample as the square root of Simpson's diversity index over productive rearrangements. TCRdb holds this immuneACCESS table with in-frame rearrangements only. Some clones are missing; in checked studies, unresolved V genes explain under half, and the rest has no known cause. D and trimming were read from the DNA, whereas the V and J calls and clone size are those reported in that table. The sample table holds roughly 320,000 clones, of which about 87% were seen once. Together, the top ten hold roughly 6.1% of the sample.

The V gene is TRBV6-5 and the J gene is TRBJ1-6, and 7 bases in between align with TRBD1. The sequence was collected from a woman aged 45-59 years with COVID-19, enrolled during active disease. Sequencing was done on a sample of peripheral blood. The CDR3 protein is CASTIGTDNSPLHF. In nucleotide form, the sequence is TGTGCCAGCACAATCGGGACAGATAATTCACCCCTCCACTTT.